This T cell receptor (beta chain) was documented in a study of read filtering for tumor transcriptome and immune sequencing. Background on the study: By R-ISS, stages I, II and III held roughly 8, 16 and 7 patients. General study results and limits: The sorted CD138-negative fraction was a mixed bone marrow immune population, not purified T cells.

The library was built from about 370 ng RNA with molecular barcoded adaptors for alpha/delta and beta/gamma chains. TCRdb reprocessed the reads via MiXCR and lists one record per CDR3 protein. This table holds 57,000 or so distinct CDR3 sequences, around 21% found once. V lost 3 bases and J lost 2, with 4 bases in between. Germline CDR1 is GTSNPN and CDR2 is SVGIG (reference sequence). The CDR3 contains 12 residues. This clonotype was found a few times. Its specificity is unknown. The sample consisted of a population of CD138-negative cells sorted from bone marrow. The chain has TRBV30 and TRBJ2-2; D gene uncertain. This sequence originates from a donor aged 40 or over with multiple myeloma. CDR3 in DNA: TGTGCCTGGAGGGTTAACACCGGGGAGCTGTTTTTT. This sequence encodes CAWRVNTGELFF.